This passage covers 28 T cell receptor beta chains from one sample sequenced in a study of blood T cells in healthy people across ages. It was with a sample-barcoded 5' primer and a J-beta primer mix that a second PCR of roughly 7 to 12 cycles was run. TCRdb reanalysed the 5' RACE reads using MiXCR and keeps one entry per CDR3 protein. The table has hundreds of thousands of distinct CDR3 sequences, 50% to 65% seen once. The sample consisted of blood. These receptors were obtained from a man older than 75 in good health.

This clonotype was picked up a small number of times. V and J are TRBV29-1 and TRBJ1-1; 9 bases line up with TRBD1. V lost 5 bases and J lost 1; bases outside the gene matches: 2. The CDR3 is 13 amino acids. The V gene's germline CDR1 is SQVTM and CDR2 ANQGSEA. The CDR3 DNA is TGCAGCGTTCACAGGGGGCGGAACACTGAAGCTTTCTTT. Translated, it gives CSVHRGRNTEAFF.

This chain connects TRBV5-1 to TRBJ2-7; the D gene is possibly TRBD2 (5 bases). The CDR3 spans 16 residues. V was shortened by 0 bases and J by 0 bases, with 13 bases between the two germline ends. Per the germline V gene, CDR1 is SGHRS and CDR2 is YFSETQ. The CDR3 nucleotides are TGCGCCAGCAGCTTGGACAGCGGTGGGCTCTCCTACGAGCAGTACTTC. This sequence encodes CASSLDSGGLSYEQYF.

The CDR3 reads CASSSGTDYGYTF. The CDR3 DNA is TGTGCCAGCAGCTCCGGGACAGACTATGGCTACACCTTC. The J gene is TRBJ1-2, the V gene TRBV7-3, with TRBD1 matching 7 bases. CDR1 is SGHTA and CDR2 is FQGTGA in the germline V gene. The V and J ends lost 4 bases and 3 bases, in that order; junction bases with no gene match: 2. This CDR3 has 13 amino acids.

The chain combines TRBV7-9 with TRBJ2-7, with D possibly matching TRBD2 (5 bases). Trimming removed 5 bases at V and 7 bases at J, with 12 bases between. The CDR3 extends over 12 amino acids. Looked up from germline, CDR1 is SEHNR and CDR2 is FQNEAQ (reference sequence). This CDR3 is CASSTTTIEQYF. The CDR3 DNA follows: TGTGCCAGCAGCACTACGACTATAGAGCAGTACTTC.

The chain has TRBV20-1 and TRBJ2-7; TRBD2 aligns across 12 bases. Germline CDR1 is DFQATT and CDR2 is SNEGSKA (reference sequence). The CDR3 runs to 16 residues. The V gene end was trimmed by 4 bases and the J gene end by 0 bases; junction bases not matched to a gene: 7. The CDR3 is CSAIGASGRGSYEQYF. CDR3 sequence (DNA): TGCAGTGCTATAGGGGCTAGCGGGAGGGGCTCCTACGAGCAGTACTTC.

This clonotype showed up just once. The chain uses TRBV7-3 and TRBJ2-2, with a weak D call TRBD1 (5 bases). CDR1 and CDR2 (germline): SGHTA, FQGTGA. Trimming shortened V by 2 bases and J by 4 bases, and 8 bases separated the two germline ends. The length of the CDR3 is 14 residues. CDR3 bases: TGTGCCAGCAGCTTACTAGGGGTCACCGGGGAGCTGTTTTTT. Its translation is CASSLLGVTGELFF.

This clonotype showed up just a few times. The CDR3 DNA sequence: TGTGCCACCAGCAGAGAACTAGCGGGGCCGGGAGTGGACGAGCAGTACTTC. Its protein product is CATSRELAGPGVDEQYF. This chain connects TRBV15 to TRBJ2-7; TRBD2 matches 10 bases. Per the germline V gene, CDR1 is LNHNV and CDR2 is YYDKDF (reference sequence). The CDR3 spans 17 residues. After removal of 0 bases from V and 5 bases from J, the junction contained 10 bases not matched to a gene.

This clonotype has only one observation. The CDR3: CSVERGPDTQYF. Here the CDR3 DNA reads TGCAGCGTCGAAAGGGGCCCAGATACGCAGTATTTT. The V and J genes are TRBV29-1 and TRBJ2-3; D perhaps matches TRBD1 (5 bases). The CDR3 loop spans 12 amino acids. V dropped 6 bases and J dropped 4 bases, with 11 bases sitting between them. Germline values: CDR1 SQVTM, CDR2 ANQGSEA.

This clonotype was found once. The chain combines TRBV28 with TRBJ1-2; 8 positions agree with TRBD1. The CDR3 is made up of 14 amino acids. The germline V gene has CDR1 MDHEN and CDR2 SYDVKM. Trimming took 5 bases from V and 11 from J; bases not matched to a gene: 13. CDR3 sequence (DNA): TGTGCCAGCAGTCCAGGGGGGACAGGCTTTGAATACACCTTC. It yields the protein CASSPGGTGFEYTF.

This clonotype was seen more than once but under ten times. The rearrangement joins TRBV12-5 to TRBJ2-4; TRBD2 matches at 12 bases. Trimming took 0 bases from V and 10 from J; bases not matched to a gene: 7. The CDR3 covers 16 residues. The germline gives CDR1 LGHNT, CDR2 FRNRAP. CDR3 residues: CASGLVLAGGPDIQYF. CDR3 bases: TGTGCTAGTGGTTTGGTGCTAGCGGGAGGGCCGGATATTCAGTACTTC.

This clonotype occurred many times. The chain links TRBV5-1 to TRBJ2-7, with D possibly matching TRBD2 (5 bases). This CDR3 region has 18 residues. Germline CDR1 and CDR2: SGHRS and YFSETQ. The ends were cut back, 0 bases at V and 1 base at J, with 20 bases in the middle. The CDR3 protein is CASSLGPRVSRESYEQYF. DNA of the CDR3: TGCGCCAGCAGCTTGGGGCCTCGGGTCTCTCGGGAATCCTACGAGCAGTACTTC.

The gene calls are TRBV29-1 and TRBJ2-3; 8 bases match TRBD2. This CDR3 is 12 amino acids long. Looked up from germline, CDR1 is SQVTM and CDR2 is ANQGSEA. V lost 7 bases, J lost 4 bases, and 4 bases stayed unmatched. CDR3 bases: TGCAGCGCAATTAGCGGGGCAGATACGCAGTATTTT. This encodes CSAISGADTQYF.

This clonotype occurred a few times. The J gene is TRBJ2-5, the V gene TRBV20-1, with 7 nucleotides matching TRBD2. From germline, CDR1 is DFQATT and CDR2 SNEGSKA (reference sequence). There are 14 residues in the CDR3. The V and J ends lost 5 bases and 11 bases, in that order; junction bases with no gene match: 17. The CDR3 DNA reads as TGCAGTGCTGTCCCCGGGACTACGACCGGGGAGCAGTACTTC. Residues: CSAVPGTTTGEQYF.

V usage is TRBV18 and J usage is TRBJ1-2; D may be TRBD1 (6 bases). Germline CDR1 reads KGHSH; CDR2 reads LQKENI. Trimming took off 6 bases at V and 7 bases at J, with 18 bases between the two ends. The CDR3 length is 14 residues. The CDR3 reads CASSATEGGFGYTF. CDR3 bases: TGTGCCAGCTCGGCAACCGAAGGGGGTTTTGGCTACACCTTC.

V and J are TRBV2 and TRBJ1-1; D may be TRBD1 (6 bases). Deletions cut 7 bases from V and 11 bases from J, with 14 bases between. The germline CDR1 and CDR2 sequences are SNHLY and FYNNEI. This CDR3 spans 11 amino acids. Written as DNA, the CDR3 is TGTGCCAGCACCTCGAGGGGGGAGGCTTTCTTT. Its protein product is CASTSRGEAFF.

V gene TRBV5-1 combines with J gene TRBJ2-2; D gene ambiguous. V lost 0 bases, J lost 5 bases, and 8 bases lay in between. The CDR3 runs 14 residues. CDR1 is SGHRS, CDR2 YFSETQ, per germline. Here the CDR3 DNA reads TGCGCCAGCAGCTTGGAACCGGTGACCGGGGAGCTGTTTTTT. Residues: CASSLEPVTGELFF. Using reference TRBV5-1 and TRBJ2-2 for the parts outside the CDR3, the full variable domain is KAGVTQTPRYLIKTRGQQVTLSCSPISGHRSVSWYQQTPGQGLQFLFEYFSETQRNKGNFPGRFSGRQFSNSRSEMNVSTLELGDSALYLCASSLEPVTGELFFGEGSRLTVL.

The chain uses TRBV7-2 and TRBJ2-1; D possibly matches TRBD1 or TRBD2 (5 bases each). The CDR3 is 14 amino acids. With 8 bases removed from V and 7 bases from J, the gap between germline ends came to 18 bases. CDR1 SGHTA and CDR2 FQGNSA come from the germline V gene. The CDR3 nucleotides read TGTGCCAGCGGCCGGGGCCGGGGCTGGAATGAGCAGTTCTTC. This sequence encodes CASGRGRGWNEQFF.

CDR3 sequence (DNA): TGTGCCAGCACGGCCGGGATCAACTACGAGCAGTACTTC. As protein: CASTAGINYEQYF. This chain uses TRBV28 with TRBJ2-4; a weak D match, TRBD2 (5 bases). The end of the DNA aligns better with TRBJ2-7, so the J call may be wrong. The CDR3 has 13 amino acids. Per the germline V gene, CDR1 is MDHEN and CDR2 is SYDVKM.

In its sample, this clonotype was seen a few times. V gene TRBV7-8 combines with J gene TRBJ1-4, with D perhaps TRBD1 (6 bases). The CDR3 sequence is 16 residues long. CDR1 and CDR2 from the germline V gene are SGHVS and FQNEAQ. V dropped 1 base and J dropped 3 bases, with 12 bases sitting between them. The CDR3 nucleotides are TGTGCCAGCAGCTTAGGTTCGGGGGCAGCTAATGAAAAACTGTTTTTT. As protein: CASSLGSGAANEKLFF.

This clonotype was seen only a few times. This rearrangement joins TRBV6-2 or TRBV6-3 to TRBJ2-1, with D perhaps matching TRBD1 (6 bases). V was trimmed by 6 bases and J by 7 bases, leaving 16 bases between them. This CDR3 has 14 amino acids. Germline V lookup: CDR1 MNHEY, CDR2 SVGEGT. The CDR3, as DNA: TGTGCCAGCAGCGGAGACAGGCACGGAAATGAGCAGTTCTTC. As protein: CASSGDRHGNEQFF.

The table lists this clonotype with many counts. The chain joins TRBV25-1 to TRBJ2-7, with D unresolved. The CDR3 extends over 12 amino acids. The germline V and J ends were trimmed by 3 bases and 12 bases, with 15 bases remaining between them. Looked up from germline, CDR1 is MGHDK and CDR2 is SYGVNS. In DNA form, the CDR3 reads TGTGCCAGCAGTGACCACCTTTCTAGGCTGTACTTC. Its translation: CASSDHLSRLYF.

The chain employs TRBV15 and TRBJ2-2, with 9 bases fitting TRBD1. Germline loops: CDR1 LNHNV, CDR2 YYDKDF (reference sequence). CDR3 length: 20 residues. With V trimmed by 0 bases and J by 4 bases, 15 bases remained unmatched. CDR3 protein: CATSRDWPGQGGVSTGELFF. CDR3 in DNA: TGTGCCACCAGCAGAGATTGGCCGGGACAGGGTGGCGTGAGCACCGGGGAGCTGTTTTTT.

This clonotype has a handful of counts. This chain joins TRBV15 and TRBJ2-7; maybe TRBD2 (6 bases). V was trimmed by 0 bases and J by 3 bases, leaving 9 bases between them. Germline V gene data show CDR1 as LNHNV and CDR2 as YYDKDF (reference sequence). The CDR3 loop spans 14 amino acids. This CDR3 reads CATSREPAGYEQYF. CDR3 DNA: TGTGCCACCAGCAGAGAACCAGCGGGCTACGAGCAGTACTTC. Full variable domain (outside the CDR3, taken from reference TRBV15 and TRBJ2-7): DAMVIQNPRYQVTQFGKPVTLSCSQTLNHNVMYWYQQKSSQAPKLLFHYYDKDFNNEADTPDNFQSRRPNTSFCFLDIRSPGLGDTAMYLCATSREPAGYEQYFGPGTRLTVT.

On this clonotype: At one boundary the junction diverges from the germline segment, which might be a read error. This sequence joins TRBV2 and TRBJ1-1, with D uncertain. This CDR3 has 12 residues. CDR1 and CDR2 (germline): SNHLY, FYNNEI. CDR3 amino acids: CASREGYTEAFF. DNA for the CDR3: TGTGCCAGCAGAGAAGGGTACACTGAAGCTTTCTTT.

V usage is TRBV12-3 or TRBV12-4 and J usage is TRBJ2-1; D might be TRBD1 (6 bases). TRBJ2-7 matches the DNA end more closely, so the J call is doubtful. CDR3 length equals 13 residues. CDR3 in DNA: TGTGCCACCAGGGGCAGCTCCTACAATGAGCAGTACTTC. It encodes CATRGSSYNEQYF.

The chain recombines TRBV11-2 with TRBJ2-1; D not certain. Germline-derived CDR1 and CDR2 are SGHAT and FQNNGV. This CDR3 is built from 13 residues. The ends were cut back, 6 bases at V and 9 bases at J, with 15 bases in the middle. CDR3 bases: TGTGCCAGCAGTCCCATTGGGCCTGGTGAGCAGTTCTTC. Translation gives CASSPIGPGEQFF.

The chain uses TRBV9 and TRBJ2-1, with D maybe TRBD2 (6 bases). TRBJ2-7 matches the DNA end more closely, so the J call is doubtful. Germline V gives CDR1 SGDLS, CDR2 YYNGEE. This CDR3 contains 15 residues. CDR3: CASSVGGTAYNEQYF. CDR3 sequence (DNA): TGTGCCAGCAGCGTTGGAGGGACGGCTTACAATGAGCAGTACTTC.

This clonotype occurred a few times. The chain carries TRBV29-1 and TRBJ1-2; a weak D match, TRBD1 (5 bases). Trimming cost V 3 bases and J 5 bases, with 10 bases left between them. From germline, CDR1 is SQVTM and CDR2 ANQGSEA. CDR3 length: 12 amino acids. CDR3 in amino acids: CSVDIGTYGYTF. CDR3 nucleotides: TGCAGCGTTGACATCGGGACTTATGGCTACACCTTC.